These 2 T cell receptor beta chains originate from one sample sequenced in a study of T cell changes during pregnancy in multiple sclerosis. Profiling relied on immunoSEQ multiplex PCR, and the TCRdb table lists in-frame clones only, not all of them. The table lists tens of thousands of clones, roughly 90% of them singletons. The sequencing here drew on CD8+ T cells from peripheral blood mononuclear cells, taken in the third trimester of pregnancy. These receptors came from a female donor with multiple sclerosis, enrolled in a pregnancy study.

This rearrangement joins TRBV2 to TRBJ2-7; 9 bases are a match to TRBD1. The V and J ends lost 6 bases and 7 bases, in that order; junction bases with no gene match: 7. Germline V gene sequence: CDR1 SNHLY, CDR2 FYNNEI. This CDR3 contains 13 residues. The CDR3 sequence: CASRETTGGEQYF. The CDR3 DNA reads as TGTGCCAGCAGAGAAACGACAGGGGGAGAGCAGTACTTC. Based on the CDR3 plus reference TRBV2 and TRBJ2-7, the full variable domain is EPEVTQTPSHQVTQMGQEVILRCVPISNHLYFYWYRQILGQKVEFLVSFYNNEISEKSEIFDDQFSVERPDGSNFTLKIRSTKLEDSAMYFCASRETTGGEQYFGPGTRLTVT.

The V call is TRBV4-1, the J call TRBJ2-7; maybe TRBD1 (6 bases). This CDR3 has 15 residues. Germline CDR1 MGHRA, CDR2 YSYEKL. Trimming took 0 bases from V and 0 from J, leaving 9 bases between them. CDR3 sequence reads: CASSQDGTSSYEQYF. CDR3 DNA: TGCGCCAGCAGCCAAGACGGGACAAGCTCCTACGAGCAGTACTTC.